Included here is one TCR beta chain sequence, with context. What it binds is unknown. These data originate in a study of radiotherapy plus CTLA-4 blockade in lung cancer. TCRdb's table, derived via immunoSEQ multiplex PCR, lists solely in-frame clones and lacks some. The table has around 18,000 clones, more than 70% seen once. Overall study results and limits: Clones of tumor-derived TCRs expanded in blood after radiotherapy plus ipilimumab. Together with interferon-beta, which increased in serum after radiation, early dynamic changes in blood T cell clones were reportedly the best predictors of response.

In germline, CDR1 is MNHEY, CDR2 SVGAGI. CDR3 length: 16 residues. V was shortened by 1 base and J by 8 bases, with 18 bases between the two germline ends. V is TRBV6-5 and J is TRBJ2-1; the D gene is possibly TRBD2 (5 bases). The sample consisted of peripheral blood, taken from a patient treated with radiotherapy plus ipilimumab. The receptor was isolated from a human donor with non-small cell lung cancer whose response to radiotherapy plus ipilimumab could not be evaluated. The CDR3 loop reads CASSYYPVDLRDEQFF. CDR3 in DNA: TGTGCCAGCAGTTACTACCCGGTGGACTTGAGGGATGAGCAGTTCTTC.